This T cell receptor beta chain was sequenced in a study of shared clonotypes between healthy human individuals. Broader study findings: Since donors were few, the genetic and exposure-history diversity represented was limited. Sampling covered nothing but blood. Tissue TCR repertoires likely differ from those found in blood.

Free of recent acute infections or vaccinations, the donors were healthy HIV-negative adults. With regard to this clone: Its antigen is unidentified.

This table comes from immunoSEQ multiplex PCR, and its TCRdb copy is limited to in-frame clones, with some not included. Here the sample spans 2 million to 2.5 million clones, around 95% being singletons. The V end lost 5 bases, the J end lost 5 bases, and 9 bases lay between the germline ends. Germline values: CDR1 SGHVS, CDR2 FQNEAQ. This CDR3 is 13 amino acids long. The receptor comes from a man younger than 35 in good health. J is TRBJ2-2 and V is TRBV7-8; D gene unclear. Sequenced sample: naive CD4+ T cells sorted from blood. The subset was: CD45RA+ positively selected. CDR3 sequence (DNA): TGTGCCAGCAGCAATCAGCTAACCGGGGAGCTGTTTTTT. This codes for CASSNQLTGELFF.